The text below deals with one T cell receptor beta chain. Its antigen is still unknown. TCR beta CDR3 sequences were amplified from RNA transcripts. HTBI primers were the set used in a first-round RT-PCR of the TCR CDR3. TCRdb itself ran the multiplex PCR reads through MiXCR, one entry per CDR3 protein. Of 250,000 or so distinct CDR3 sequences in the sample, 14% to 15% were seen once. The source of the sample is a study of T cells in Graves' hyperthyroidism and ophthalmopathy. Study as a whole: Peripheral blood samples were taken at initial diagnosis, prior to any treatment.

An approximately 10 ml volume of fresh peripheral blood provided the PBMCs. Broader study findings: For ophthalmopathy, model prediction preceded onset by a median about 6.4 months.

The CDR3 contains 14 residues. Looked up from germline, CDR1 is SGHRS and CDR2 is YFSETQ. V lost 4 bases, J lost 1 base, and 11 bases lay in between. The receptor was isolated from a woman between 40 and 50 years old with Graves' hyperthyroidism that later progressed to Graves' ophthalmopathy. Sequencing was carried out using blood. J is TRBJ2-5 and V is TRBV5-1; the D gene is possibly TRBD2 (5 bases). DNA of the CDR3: TGCGCCAGCAGCCTGCTCCGGGGCCAAGAGACCCAGTACTTC. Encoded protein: CASSLLRGQETQYF.